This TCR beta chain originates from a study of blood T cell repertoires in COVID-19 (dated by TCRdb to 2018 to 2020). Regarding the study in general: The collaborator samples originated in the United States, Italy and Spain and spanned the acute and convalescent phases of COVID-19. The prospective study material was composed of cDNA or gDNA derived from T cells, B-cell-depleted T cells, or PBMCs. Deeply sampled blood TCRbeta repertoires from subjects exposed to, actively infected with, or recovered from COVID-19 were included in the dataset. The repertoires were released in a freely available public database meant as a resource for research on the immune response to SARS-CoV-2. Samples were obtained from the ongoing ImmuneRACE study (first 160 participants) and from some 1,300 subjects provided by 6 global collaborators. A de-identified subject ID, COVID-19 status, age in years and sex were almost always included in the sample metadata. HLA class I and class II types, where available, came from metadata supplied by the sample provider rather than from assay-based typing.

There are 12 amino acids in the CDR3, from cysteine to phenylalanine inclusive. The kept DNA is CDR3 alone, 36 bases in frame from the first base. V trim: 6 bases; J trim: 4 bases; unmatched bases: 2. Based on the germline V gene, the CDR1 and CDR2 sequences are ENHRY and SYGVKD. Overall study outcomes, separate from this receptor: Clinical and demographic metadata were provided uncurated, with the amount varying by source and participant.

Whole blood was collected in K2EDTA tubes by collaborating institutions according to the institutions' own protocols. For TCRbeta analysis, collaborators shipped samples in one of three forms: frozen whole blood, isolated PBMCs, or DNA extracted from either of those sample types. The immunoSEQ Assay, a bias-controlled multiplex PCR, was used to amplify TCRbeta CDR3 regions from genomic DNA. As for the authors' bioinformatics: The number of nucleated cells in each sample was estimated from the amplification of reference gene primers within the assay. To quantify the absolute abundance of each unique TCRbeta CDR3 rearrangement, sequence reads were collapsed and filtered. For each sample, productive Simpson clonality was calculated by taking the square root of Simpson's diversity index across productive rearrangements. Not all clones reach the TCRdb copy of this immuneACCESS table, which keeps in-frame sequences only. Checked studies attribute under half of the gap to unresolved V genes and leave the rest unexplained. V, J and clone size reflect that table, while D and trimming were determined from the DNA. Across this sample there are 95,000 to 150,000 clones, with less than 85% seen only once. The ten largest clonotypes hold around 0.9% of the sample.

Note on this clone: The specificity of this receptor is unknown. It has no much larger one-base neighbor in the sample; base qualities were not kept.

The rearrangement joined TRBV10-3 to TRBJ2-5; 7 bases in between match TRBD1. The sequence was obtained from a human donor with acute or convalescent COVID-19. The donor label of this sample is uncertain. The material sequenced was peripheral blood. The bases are TGTGCCATCAGCGGGACAGCAGAGACCCAGTACTTC. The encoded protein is CAISGTAETQYF.